A selection of T cell receptor beta chains follows, all from one sample in a study of cytomegalovirus exposure and HLA in healthy donors. Method: immunoSEQ multiplex PCR; TCRdb's copy keeps in-frame clones and lacks some. The sample lists around 130,000 clones, over 70% occurring once. The sequenced material came from PBMCs. The receptor source for this set is a woman aged 40 to 50 in good health and CMV-seronegative. Each CDR3 is given with its conserved first and last residue. Each record gives: V gene, clone size, D gene, J gene, CDR3 DNA, CDR3 protein. A D gene is named only where the DNA matches it firmly. Rows give clone size only sometimes, using once, few, many, or a class for an expanded clone.

V: TRBV7-9; size: few; D: NA; J: TRBJ1-1; DNA: TGTGCCAGCAGCTCGGAGCCATCGGATGTAGCTTTCTTT; CDR3: CASSSEPSDVAFF
V: TRBV9; size: NA; D: NA; J: TRBJ1-4; DNA: TGTGCCAGCAGCCCAGGACAGAGGTGGGGTCAAGGTGAAAAACTGTTTTTT; CDR3: CASSPGQRWGQGEKLFF
V: TRBV7-6; size: NA; D: NA; J: TRBJ2-7; DNA: TGTGCCAGCAGCTTAGGGAGGAGCTCCTACGAGCAGTACTTC; CDR3: CASSLGRSSYEQYF
V: TRBV5-4; size: NA; D: TRBD1; J: TRBJ2-7; DNA: TGTGCCAGCAGCCCGGGGACAGGAGTTTACGAGCAGTACTTC; CDR3: CASSPGTGVYEQYF
V: TRBV7-2; size: NA; D: TRBD2; J: TRBJ2-7; DNA: TGTGCCAGCAGCCCCGGACTAGCGGGGGGGGCTCACGAGCAGTACTTC; CDR3: CASSPGLAGGAHEQYF
V: TRBV7-9; size: NA; D: NA; J: TRBJ2-1; DNA: TGTGCGGGGGACTCATACAATGAGCAGTTCTTC; CDR3: CAGDSYNEQFF
V: TRBV4-3; size: few; D: NA; J: TRBJ1-5; DNA: TGCGCCAGCAGCCCCCAGGTAGGGGGTGGTCAGCCCCAGCATTTT; CDR3: CASSPQVGGGQPQHF
V: TRBV4-3; size: many; D: TRBD2; J: TRBJ2-5; DNA: TGCGCCAGCAGCCAAGATCGCGGGGGGGGAGCAGAGACCCAGTACTTC; CDR3: CASSQDRGGGAETQYF
V: TRBV7-8; size: NA; D: TRBD2; J: TRBJ2-1; DNA: TGTGCCAGCAGCCAAATTAGGACTAGCGGGGACATAGACGAGCAGTTCTTC; CDR3: CASSQIRTSGDIDEQFF
V: TRBV29-1; size: NA; D: TRBD1; J: TRBJ2-7; DNA: TGCAGCGTTGCCGACAGGGGCACCTACGAGCAGTACTTC; CDR3: CSVADRGTYEQYF
V: TRBV29-1; size: NA; D: TRBD1; J: TRBJ2-1; DNA: TGCAGCGTTGACCGGACAGGGGGCTGGGAGCAGTTCTTC; CDR3: CSVDRTGGWEQFF